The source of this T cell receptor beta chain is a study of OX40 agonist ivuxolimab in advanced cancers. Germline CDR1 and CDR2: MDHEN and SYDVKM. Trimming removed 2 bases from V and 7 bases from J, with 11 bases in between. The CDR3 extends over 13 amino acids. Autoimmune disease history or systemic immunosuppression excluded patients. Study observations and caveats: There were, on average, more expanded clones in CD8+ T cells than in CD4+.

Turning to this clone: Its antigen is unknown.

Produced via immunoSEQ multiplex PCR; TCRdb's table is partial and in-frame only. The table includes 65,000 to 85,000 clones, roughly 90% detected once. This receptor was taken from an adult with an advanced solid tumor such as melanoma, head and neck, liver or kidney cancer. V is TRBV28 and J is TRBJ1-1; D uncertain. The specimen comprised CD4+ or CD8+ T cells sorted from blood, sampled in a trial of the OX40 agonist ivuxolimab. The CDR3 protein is CASSLGNYGEAFF. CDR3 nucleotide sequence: TGTGCCAGCAGTTTAGGTAATTATGGTGAAGCTTTCTTT.